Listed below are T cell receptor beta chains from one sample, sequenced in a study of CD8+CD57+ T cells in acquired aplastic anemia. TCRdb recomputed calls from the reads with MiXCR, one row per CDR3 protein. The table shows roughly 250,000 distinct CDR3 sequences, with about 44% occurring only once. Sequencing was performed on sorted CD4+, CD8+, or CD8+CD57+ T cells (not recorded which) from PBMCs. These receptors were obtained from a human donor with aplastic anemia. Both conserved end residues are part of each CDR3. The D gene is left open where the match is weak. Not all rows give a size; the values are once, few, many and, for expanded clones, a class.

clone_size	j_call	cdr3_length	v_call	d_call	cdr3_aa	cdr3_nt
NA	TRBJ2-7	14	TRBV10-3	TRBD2	CAISPSGVFSEQYF	TGTGCCATCAGTCCTAGCGGGGTGTTTAGCGAGCAGTACTTC
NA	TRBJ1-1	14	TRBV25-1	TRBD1	CASRVTGVNTEAFF	TGTGCCAGCAGGGTGACAGGGGTGAACACTGAAGCTTTCTTT
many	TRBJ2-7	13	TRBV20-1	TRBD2	CSARTAGTPEQYF	TGCAGTGCCCGCACAGCGGGAACTCCCGAGCAGTACTTC
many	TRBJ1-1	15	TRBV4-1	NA	CASSQLDVPNTEAFF	TGCGCCAGCAGCCAATTGGACGTACCGAACACTGAAGCTTTCTTT
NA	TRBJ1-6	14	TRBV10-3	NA	CASRQGQNNSPLHF	TGTGCCAGTAGGCAGGGACAAAATAATTCACCCCTCCACTTT
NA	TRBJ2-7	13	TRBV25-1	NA	CASSGTSRDEQYF	TGTGCCAGCAGTGGGACGTCTCGGGACGAGCAGTACTTC
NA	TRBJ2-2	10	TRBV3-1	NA	CASSRWELFF	TGTGCCAGCAGCCGATGGGAGCTGTTTTTT
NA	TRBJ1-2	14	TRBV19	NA	CASSPAGSNYGYTF	TGTGCCAGTAGTCCCGCCGGGTCCAACTATGGCTACACCTTC
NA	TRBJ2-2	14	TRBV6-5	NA	CASSYTVSTGELFF	TGTGCCAGCAGTTATACAGTCTCCACCGGGGAGCTGTTTTTT
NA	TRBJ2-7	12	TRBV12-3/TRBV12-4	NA	CASSLEGSEQYF	TGTGCCAGCAGTTTAGAGGGAAGCGAGCAGTACTTC
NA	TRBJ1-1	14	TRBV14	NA	CASSAPGTNTEAFF	TGTGCCAGCAGCGCCCCCGGGACGAACACTGAAGCTTTCTTT
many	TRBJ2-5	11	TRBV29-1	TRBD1	CSVRGRETQYF	TGCAGCGTTAGGGGGCGAGAGACCCAGTACTTC
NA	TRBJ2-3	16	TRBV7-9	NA	CASSSYRKGAADTQYF	TGTGCCAGCAGCTCCTACAGGAAGGGAGCCGCCGATACGCAGTATTTT
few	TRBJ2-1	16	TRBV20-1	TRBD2	CSARVAGAAAYNEQFF	TGCAGTGCTAGGGTAGCGGGGGCCGCGGCCTACAATGAGCAGTTCTTC
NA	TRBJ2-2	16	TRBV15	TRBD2	CATSSLLAGGPGELFF	TGTGCCACCAGCAGCTTACTAGCGGGGGGGCCCGGGGAGCTGTTTTTT
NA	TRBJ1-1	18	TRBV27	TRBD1	CASSLSYRQGAQNTEAFF	TGTGCCAGCAGTTTATCGTACCGGCAGGGGGCGCAAAACACTGAAGCTTTCTTT
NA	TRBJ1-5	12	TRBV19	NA	CASRRETSYEHF	TGTGCCAGTAGACGCGAAACTAGCTACGAGCATTTT
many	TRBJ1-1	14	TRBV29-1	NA	CSVDLGVGSTEAFF	TGCAGCGTTGATCTTGGGGTAGGGAGCACTGAAGCTTTCTTT
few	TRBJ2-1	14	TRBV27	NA	CASNRGRSYNEQFF	TGTGCCAGCAACCGGGGACGCTCCTACAATGAGCAGTTCTTC
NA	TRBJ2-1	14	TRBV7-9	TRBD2	CASSPGLAGAEQFF	TGCGCCAGCAGCCCGGGACTAGCGGGGGCTGAGCAGTTCTTC
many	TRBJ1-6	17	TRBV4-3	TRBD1	CASSHLGTGEFNSPLHF	TGCGCCAGCAGCCACCTCGGGACAGGGGAGTTCAATTCACCCCTCCACTTT
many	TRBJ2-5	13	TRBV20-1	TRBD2	CSATSGYQETQYF	TGCAGTGCTACTAGCGGGTACCAAGAGACCCAGTACTTC
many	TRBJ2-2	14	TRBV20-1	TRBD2	CSAPGTSGPGELFF	TGCAGTGCTCCCGGGACTAGCGGTCCCGGGGAGCTGTTTTTT
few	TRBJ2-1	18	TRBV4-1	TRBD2	CASSQDRAGGPSWNEQFF	TGCGCCAGCAGCCAAGATCGGGCGGGGGGGCCGAGTTGGAATGAGCAGTTCTTC
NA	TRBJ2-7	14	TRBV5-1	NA	CASSTDGGSYEQYF	TGCGCCAGCAGCACAGACGGCGGCTCCTACGAGCAGTACTTC
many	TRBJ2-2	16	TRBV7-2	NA	CASFRLVGENTGELFF	TGTGCCAGCTTTCGCTTGGTGGGGGAGAACACCGGGGAGCTGTTTTTT
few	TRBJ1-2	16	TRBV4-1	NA	CASSRQPSGNLNGYTF	TGCGCCAGCAGTCGACAGCCTAGCGGGAACTTAAATGGCTACACCTTC
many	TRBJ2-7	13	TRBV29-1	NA	CSVEDAGSYEQYF	TGCAGCGTTGAAGACGCGGGCAGCTACGAGCAGTACTTC
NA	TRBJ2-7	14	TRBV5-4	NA	CASSLRGPSHEQYF	TGTGCCAGCAGCTTGCGAGGGCCCTCCCACGAGCAGTACTTC
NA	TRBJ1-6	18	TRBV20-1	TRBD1	CSARDRQGFSEDNSPLHF	TGCAGTGCTAGAGATAGACAGGGCTTTTCCGAGGATAATTCACCCCTCCACTTT
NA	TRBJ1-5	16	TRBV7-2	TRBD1	CASSLAPGGHNQPQHF	TGTGCCAGCAGCTTAGCTCCAGGGGGTCACAATCAGCCCCAGCATTTT
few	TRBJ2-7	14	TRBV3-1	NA	CASSLWRSSYEQYF	TGTGCCAGCAGCCTATGGCGGAGCTCCTACGAGCAGTACTTC